Listed below are T cell receptor beta chains from one sample, sequenced in a study of glioma-infiltrating T cells. TCRdb recomputed calls from the multiplex PCR reads with MiXCR, one row per CDR3 protein. The table records 95,000 to 110,000 distinct CDR3 sequences, around 28% of them present only once. The specimen sequenced was glioma tissue, nonneoplastic brain tissue, or PBMCs (not recorded which). These receptors all stem from a human donor with low-grade glioma or glioblastoma, undergoing nonglioma brain surgery, or in good health (not recorded which). Both conserved end residues are part of each CDR3. The order of the fields is J gene, V gene, clone size, CDR3 protein. Size is omitted from some rows. Given values are once, few, many or a class for expanded clones.

J: TRBJ2-5; V: TRBV20-1; size: many; CDR3: CSARDHWTGGSKTQYF
J: TRBJ1-1; V: TRBV14; size: many; CDR3: CASSQDWTGTAFF
J: TRBJ2-5; V: TRBV15; size: many; CDR3: CATSRDRRLDLEAQYF
J: TRBJ2-7; V: TRBV7-2; size: .; CDR3: CASSLAGQLADEQYF
J: TRBJ1-5; V: TRBV19; size: .; CDR3: CASSIDSALGPQHF
J: TRBJ1-2; V: TRBV30; size: .; CDR3: CAWSVRANYGYTF
J: TRBJ1-1; V: TRBV6-1; size: many; CDR3: CASRKQGSGTEAFF
J: TRBJ2-2; V: TRBV20-1; size: many; CDR3: CSTVLGDTGELFF
J: TRBJ1-1; V: TRBV7-3; size: .; CDR3: CASSPGEMNTEAFF
J: TRBJ1-2; V: TRBV7-9; size: few; CDR3: CASSLTDSYGYTF
J: TRBJ2-3; V: TRBV30; size: few; CDR3: CAWSATSGVDTQYF
J: TRBJ1-2; V: TRBV27; size: many; CDR3: CASSFGANYGYTF
J: TRBJ1-3; V: TRBV6-1; size: many; CDR3: CASSDGHTTGNTIYF
J: TRBJ1-3; V: TRBV4-1; size: .; CDR3: CASSQGDSTGNTIYF
J: TRBJ1-1; V: TRBV15; size: many; CDR3: CATSGQGLGNTEAFF
J: TRBJ1-2; V: TRBV7-2; size: many; CDR3: CASSSLSGSGLYTF
J: TRBJ2-1; V: TRBV6-1; size: many; CDR3: CASSEALGLAGLYNEQFF
J: TRBJ2-2; V: TRBV7-9; size: many; CDR3: CASSFGSANTGELFF
J: TRBJ1-5; V: TRBV2; size: many; CDR3: CASSNDRAGNQPQHF
J: TRBJ2-1; V: TRBV11-2; size: .; CDR3: CASSIGLAGVYNEQFF
J: TRBJ1-1; V: TRBV20-1; size: .; CDR3: CSARSGGARTEAFF
J: TRBJ2-5; V: TRBV6-6; size: many; CDR3: CASSYSTAYQETQYF
J: TRBJ1-1; V: TRBV6-1; size: once; CDR3: CASSQGVRSTNTEAFF
J: TRBJ1-5; V: TRBV27; size: many; CDR3: CASSSGGHQPQHF
J: TRBJ2-3; V: TRBV7-2; size: many; CDR3: CASSRRQGADTQYF
J: TRBJ2-3; V: TRBV18; size: .; CDR3: CASSPGGGGADTQYF
J: TRBJ1-3; V: TRBV28; size: many; CDR3: CASSFGLNSGNTIYF
J: TRBJ2-3; V: TRBV7-2; size: .; CDR3: CASSLGPGTSKTDTQYF
J: TRBJ2-3; V: TRBV6-1; size: many; CDR3: CASSSRGLGGGTDTQYF
J: TRBJ2-4; V: TRBV7-8; size: .; CDR3: CASSLVGAERAKNIQYF
J: TRBJ1-3; V: TRBV7-6; size: .; CDR3: CASSLGDVRGNTIYF
J: TRBJ2-7; V: TRBV6-1; size: many; CDR3: CASRPSGTGVYEQYF
J: TRBJ2-1; V: TRBV11-3; size: many; CDR3: CASSLALVNEQFF
J: TRBJ1-2; V: TRBV28; size: .; CDR3: CASRPRGAGPLYVYTF
J: TRBJ1-5; V: TRBV6-6; size: many; CDR3: CASSYSATGLAQHF
J: TRBJ1-2; V: TRBV7-9; size: .; CDR3: CASLPREVIGGYTF
J: TRBJ2-7; V: TRBV7-8; size: few; CDR3: CASSLILSGGAYEQYF
J: TRBJ1-1; V: TRBV29-1; size: .; CDR3: CSVEGGGAEAFF
J: TRBJ2-1; V: TRBV6-1; size: many; CDR3: CASSSWTSGGANEQFF
J: TRBJ1-6; V: TRBV6-6; size: many; CDR3: CASSYNRVGDAPLHF
J: TRBJ1-1; V: TRBV6-1; size: .; CDR3: CASSNRDRASTEAFF
J: TRBJ2-3; V: TRBV2; size: .; CDR3: CASRAAQGVLDTQYF
J: TRBJ1-2; V: TRBV6-1; size: many; CDR3: CASSFPNPGQDGYTF
J: TRBJ2-3; V: TRBV30; size: .; CDR3: CAWSPPGGATDTQYF
J: TRBJ1-5; V: TRBV19; size: few; CDR3: CASSISQHSNQPQHF
J: TRBJ2-5; V: TRBV14; size: many; CDR3: CASSQVFETQYF
J: TRBJ2-3; V: TRBV20-1; size: many; CDR3: CSARALAKLDTQYF
J: TRBJ1-6; V: TRBV6-4; size: .; CDR3: CASSEGTGRSPLHF
J: TRBJ1-5; V: TRBV2; size: few; CDR3: CASSEVWGRQPQHF
J: TRBJ2-5; V: TRBV15; size: many; CDR3: CATTMHSSETQYF
J: TRBJ2-4; V: TRBV7-9; size: .; CDR3: CASSSDPWGPQYF
J: TRBJ2-7; V: TRBV3-1; size: .; CDR3: CASSLGQGGTYEQYF
J: TRBJ2-2; V: TRBV7-9; size: .; CDR3: CASSPSGGNTGELFF
J: TRBJ2-5; V: TRBV7-2; size: few; CDR3: CASRLASGAEETQYF
J: TRBJ2-3; V: TRBV7-2; size: many; CDR3: CASSLTSSTDTQYF